The source of this TCR beta chain is a study of identical twins (dated by TCRdb to between 2015 and 2016). Context from the whole study: To test whether fetal clonotypes persist, the study used deep sequencing on TCR alpha and beta repertoires from monozygotic twins, unrelated adults of various ages, and cord blood. To rule out contamination, replicate twin experiments were performed at different times with different library preparation protocols. What the study reported, not specific to this receptor: Out-of-frame TCR alpha sharing in monozygotic twins was systematically underestimated by recombination models, whereas sharing between unrelated individuals was in agreement with the recombination models. Abundant cord blood beta clonotypes carried fewer insertions; young adult naive repertoires showed a weaker similar trend, while memory repertoires showed none. Compared with coincidental sharing between unrelated individuals, out-of-frame TCR alpha sequences shared between twins showed an excess of sequences with low generation probability. Invariant T cells such as MAIT and iNKT could partly confound zero-insertion analyses, although diverse VJ usage argued against such confounding for most clonotypes. A weaker excess of twin sharing was found in beta out-of-frame sequences because the signal-to-noise ratio was lowered by fewer shared sequences. Because the same donors could not be followed over many years, the conclusions relied on cross-sectional statistical analysis.

Taken from the germline V gene, the CDR1 and CDR2 loops are SNHLY and FYNNEI. The CDR3 goes from the cysteine to the phenylalanine over 14 residues. Solely the CDR3 DNA is kept, with 42 bases framed from the first base. V was cut back by 5 bases and J by 4 bases, leaving a gap of 14 bases between them. Details on this clonotype: There is no known antigen for this receptor. Base qualities were left out, and no much larger clone turns up one base away.

Every donor was a healthy Caucasian. The twin cohort consisted of three pairs of female monozygotic twins, all aged about 18 to 29 years. Miltenyi CD45RO+ enrichment and human naive T-cell isolation kits were used to isolate memory (CD45RO+) and naive T cells from PBMC. The library was generated by 5' RACE. The sequencer listed for this sample is Illumina HiSeq 2000. A universal primer binding site was introduced by template switching, and a unique molecular identifier was present in the final cDNA, enabling accurate counting of TCR cDNA molecules. Specific primers in the conserved constant-segment region were used to synthesize first-strand cDNA for the TCR alpha and beta chains. Each cDNA library was double barcoded, with a SMART-Mk sample barcode plus Illumina barcodes, to control for contamination. Two successive PCR steps introduced TruSeq adapter sequences along with Illumina sample barcodes. TCR alpha and beta cDNA libraries were sequenced on the Illumina HiSeq platform with custom primers. Regarding the original processing steps: MiGEC processed the raw reads to extract unique molecular identifiers, while MiXCR was used to determine the CDR3 positions. For each individual, recombination models were inferred using an EM algorithm with the repgenHMM and IGoR tools. Shared clonotypes were analyzed with the tcR package in R, and sharing was normalized by the product of cloneset sizes. To study raw recombination free of thymic and clonal selection effects, out-of-frame nonproductive sequences were analyzed. The raw public data were reprocessed by TCRdb itself: fastp quality trimming at Q25, MiXCR clonotype calling, in-frame beta chains only. Rows matching on CDR3 protein sequence are summarized as one entry with the most common DNA and genes. TCRdb assigned the V and J calls; the authors' analysis was not used. Recorded for this sample are fewer than 250,000 distinct CDR3 sequences; 5.5% to 7% of them occurred a single time. 3.5% to 4% of the sample is held by the ten biggest clonotypes.

Another study also made use of these data, one on yellow fever vaccine responses in identical twins. Taken from the second paper: The authors reported that the T cell response to vaccination in identical twins appeared partly convergent and partly personalized. Focusing on identical twins, the study followed the T cell clones that responded to the vaccine, and did so with precision.

Material for sequencing was memory (CD45RO+) T cells sorted from blood. This sample's cell subset or site label indicates: CD45RO+ enriched T cells. Recombination connected TRBV2 to TRBJ1-2; no D gene can be assigned with confidence. The source is a woman between 18 and 29 years old in good health. The nucleotides are TGTGCCAGCAGTTTCGTAGGAGAAGGCTATGGCTACACCTTC. This gives the protein CASSFVGEGYGYTF.